Included here is one T cell receptor beta chain sequence, with context. Its antigen is undetermined. Germline CDR1 reads SGHNT; CDR2 reads YENEEA. Trimming shortened V by 2 bases and J by 2 bases, and 7 bases separated the two germline ends. This CDR3 comprises 14 residues. This specimen belongs to a study of cytomegalovirus exposure and HLA in healthy donors. Points from the study as a whole: Judged likely to be a sequencing artifact was a cluster of highly shared sequence variants. Fewer N-insertions (relative to the roughly 610-donor mean) were reportedly seen in an Asian-associated ancestry cluster in a later analysis.

A multiplex PCR was run with 60 Vbeta primers and 13 Jbeta primers. Generated by immunoSEQ multiplex PCR, the TCRdb table keeps only in-frame clones and is missing some. The sample shows around 170,000 clones, around 68% of them seen only once. This TCR was recovered from a girl aged 10-17 years in good health and CMV-seronegative. Sequenced: PBMCs. J is TRBJ2-1 and V is TRBV11-3; no definite D call. DNA for the CDR3: TGTGCCAGCAGCTTATCCGAGGCCTACAATGAGCAGTTCTTC. Its translation is CASSLSEAYNEQFF. The variable domain in full, with the rest retrieved from reference TRBV11-3 and TRBJ2-1, is EAGVVQSPRYKIIEKKQPVAFWCNPISGHNTLYWYLQNLGQGPELLIRYENEEAVDDSQLPKDRFSAERLKGVDSTLKIQPAELGDSAVYLCASSLSEAYNEQFFGPGTRLTVL.